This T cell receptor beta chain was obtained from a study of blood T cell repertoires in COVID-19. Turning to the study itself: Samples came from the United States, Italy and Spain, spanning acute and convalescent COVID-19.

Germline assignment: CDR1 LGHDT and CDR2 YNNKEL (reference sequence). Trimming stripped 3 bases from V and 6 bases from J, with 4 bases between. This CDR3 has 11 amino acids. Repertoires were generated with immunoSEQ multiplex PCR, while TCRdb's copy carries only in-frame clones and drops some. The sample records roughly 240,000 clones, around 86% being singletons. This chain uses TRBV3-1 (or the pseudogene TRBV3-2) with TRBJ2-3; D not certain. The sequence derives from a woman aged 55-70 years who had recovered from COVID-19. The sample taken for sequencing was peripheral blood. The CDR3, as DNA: TGTGCCAGCAGCCAGAGGGATACGCAGTATTTT. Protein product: CASSQRDTQYF.